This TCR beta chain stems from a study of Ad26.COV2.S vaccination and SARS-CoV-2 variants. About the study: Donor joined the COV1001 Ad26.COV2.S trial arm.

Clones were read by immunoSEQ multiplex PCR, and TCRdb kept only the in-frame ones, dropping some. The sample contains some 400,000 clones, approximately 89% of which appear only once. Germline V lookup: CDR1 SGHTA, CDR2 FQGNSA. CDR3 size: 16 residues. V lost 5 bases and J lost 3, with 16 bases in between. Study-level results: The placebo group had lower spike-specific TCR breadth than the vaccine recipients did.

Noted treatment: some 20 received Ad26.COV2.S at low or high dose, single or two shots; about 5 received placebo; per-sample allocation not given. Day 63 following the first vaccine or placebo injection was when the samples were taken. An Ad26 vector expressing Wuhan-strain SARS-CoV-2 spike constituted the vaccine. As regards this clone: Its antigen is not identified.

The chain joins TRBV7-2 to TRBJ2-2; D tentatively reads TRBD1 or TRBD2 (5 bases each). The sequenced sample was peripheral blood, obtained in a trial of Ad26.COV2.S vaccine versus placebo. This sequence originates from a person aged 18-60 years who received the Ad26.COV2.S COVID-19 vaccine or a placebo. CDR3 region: CASSNRGQGDTGELFF. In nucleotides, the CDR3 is TGTGCCAGCAGCAATCGGGGCCAAGGTGACACCGGGGAGCTGTTTTTT.